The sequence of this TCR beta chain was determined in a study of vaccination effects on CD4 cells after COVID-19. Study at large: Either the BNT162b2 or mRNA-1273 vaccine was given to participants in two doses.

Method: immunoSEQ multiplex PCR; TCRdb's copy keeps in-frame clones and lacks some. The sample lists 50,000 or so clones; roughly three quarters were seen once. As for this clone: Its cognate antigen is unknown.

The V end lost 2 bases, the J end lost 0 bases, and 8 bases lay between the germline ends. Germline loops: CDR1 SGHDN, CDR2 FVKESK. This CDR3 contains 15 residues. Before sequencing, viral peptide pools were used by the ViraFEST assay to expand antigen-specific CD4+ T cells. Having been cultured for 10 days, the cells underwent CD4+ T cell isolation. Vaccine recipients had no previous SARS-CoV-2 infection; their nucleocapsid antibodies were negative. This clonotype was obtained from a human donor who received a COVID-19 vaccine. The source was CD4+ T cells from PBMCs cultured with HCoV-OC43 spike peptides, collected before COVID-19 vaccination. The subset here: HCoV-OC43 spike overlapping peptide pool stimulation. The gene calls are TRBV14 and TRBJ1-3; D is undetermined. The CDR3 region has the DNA TGTGCCAGCAGCCAATATCGCAGCTCTGGAAACACCATATATTTT. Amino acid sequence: CASSQYRSSGNTIYF.